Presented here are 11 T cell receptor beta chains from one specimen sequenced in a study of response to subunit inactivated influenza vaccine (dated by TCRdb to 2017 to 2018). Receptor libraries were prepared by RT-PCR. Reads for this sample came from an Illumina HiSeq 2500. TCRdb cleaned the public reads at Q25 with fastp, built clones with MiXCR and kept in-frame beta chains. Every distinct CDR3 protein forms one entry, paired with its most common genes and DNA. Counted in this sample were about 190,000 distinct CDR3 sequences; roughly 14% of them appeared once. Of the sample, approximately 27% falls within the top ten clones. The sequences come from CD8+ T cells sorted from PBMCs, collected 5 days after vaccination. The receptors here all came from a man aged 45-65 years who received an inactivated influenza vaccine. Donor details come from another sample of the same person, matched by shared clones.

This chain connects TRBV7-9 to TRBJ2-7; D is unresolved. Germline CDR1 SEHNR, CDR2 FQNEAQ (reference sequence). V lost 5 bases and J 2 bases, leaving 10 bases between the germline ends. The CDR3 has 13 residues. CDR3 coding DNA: TGTGCCAGCAGCGAGACCTGGGCCTACGAGCAGTACTTC. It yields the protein CASSETWAYEQYF.

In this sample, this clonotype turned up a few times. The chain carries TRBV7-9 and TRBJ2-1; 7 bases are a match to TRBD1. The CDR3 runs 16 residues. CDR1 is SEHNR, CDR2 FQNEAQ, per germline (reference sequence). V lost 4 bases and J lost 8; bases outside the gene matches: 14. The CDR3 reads CASSWRRQGDFDEQFF. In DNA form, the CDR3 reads TGTGCCAGCAGCTGGCGGAGACAGGGCGATTTTGATGAGCAGTTCTTC.

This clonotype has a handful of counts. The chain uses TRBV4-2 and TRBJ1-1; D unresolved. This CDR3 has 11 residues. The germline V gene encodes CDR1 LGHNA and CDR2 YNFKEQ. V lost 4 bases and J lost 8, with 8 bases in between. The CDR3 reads CASSPGKEAFF. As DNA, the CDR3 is TGTGCCAGCAGCCCGGGAAAAGAAGCTTTCTTT.

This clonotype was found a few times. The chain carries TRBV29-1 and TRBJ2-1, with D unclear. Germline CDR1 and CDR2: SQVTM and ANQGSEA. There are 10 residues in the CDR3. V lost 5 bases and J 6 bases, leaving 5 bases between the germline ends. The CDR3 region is CSVRVNEQFF. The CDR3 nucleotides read TGCAGCGTTCGGGTCAATGAGCAGTTCTTC.

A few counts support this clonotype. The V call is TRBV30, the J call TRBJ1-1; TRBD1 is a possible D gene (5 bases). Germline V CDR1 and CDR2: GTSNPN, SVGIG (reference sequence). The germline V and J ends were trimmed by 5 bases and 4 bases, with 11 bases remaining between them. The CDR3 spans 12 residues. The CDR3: CAWEDSPTEAFF. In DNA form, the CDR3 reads TGTGCCTGGGAAGACAGCCCCACTGAAGCTTTCTTT.

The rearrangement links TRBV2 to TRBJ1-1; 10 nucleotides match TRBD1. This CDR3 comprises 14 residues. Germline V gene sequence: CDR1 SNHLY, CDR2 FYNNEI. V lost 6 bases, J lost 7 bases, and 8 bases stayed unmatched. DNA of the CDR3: TGTGCCAGCAGGAAGCGCGGGACAGGGGATGAAGCTTTCTTT. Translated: CASRKRGTGDEAFF.

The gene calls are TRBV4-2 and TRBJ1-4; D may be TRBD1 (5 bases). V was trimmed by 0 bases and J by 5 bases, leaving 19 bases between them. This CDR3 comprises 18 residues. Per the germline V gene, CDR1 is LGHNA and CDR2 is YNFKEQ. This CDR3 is CASSQDAQVPFRNEKLFF. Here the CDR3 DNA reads TGTGCCAGCAGCCAAGATGCACAGGTCCCCTTCCGAAATGAAAAACTGTTTTTT.

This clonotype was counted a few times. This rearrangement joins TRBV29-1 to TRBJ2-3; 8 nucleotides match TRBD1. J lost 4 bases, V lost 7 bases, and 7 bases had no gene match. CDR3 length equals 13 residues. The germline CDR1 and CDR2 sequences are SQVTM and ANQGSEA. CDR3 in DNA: TGCAGCGGGCGGACAGGGTGGTCAGATACGCAGTATTTT. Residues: CSGRTGWSDTQYF.

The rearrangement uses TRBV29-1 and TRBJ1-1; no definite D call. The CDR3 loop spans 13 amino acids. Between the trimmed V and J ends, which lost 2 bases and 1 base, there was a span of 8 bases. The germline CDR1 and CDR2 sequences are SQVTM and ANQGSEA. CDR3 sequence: CSVELPGNTEAFF. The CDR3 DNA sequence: TGCAGCGTTGAATTGCCAGGGAACACTGAAGCTTTCTTT.

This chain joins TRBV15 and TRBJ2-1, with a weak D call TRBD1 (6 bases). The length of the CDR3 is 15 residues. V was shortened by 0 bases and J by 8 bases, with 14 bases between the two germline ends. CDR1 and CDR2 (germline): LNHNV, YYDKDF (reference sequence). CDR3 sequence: CATSRDGVAGDEQFF. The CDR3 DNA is TGTGCCACCAGCAGAGATGGGGTAGCAGGGGATGAGCAGTTCTTC.

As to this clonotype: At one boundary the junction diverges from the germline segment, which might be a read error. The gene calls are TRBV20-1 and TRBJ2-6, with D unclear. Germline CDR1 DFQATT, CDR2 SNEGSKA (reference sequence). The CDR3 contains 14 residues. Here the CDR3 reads CSARRDSVANVLTF. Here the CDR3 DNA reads TGCAGTGCTAGGCGCGACTCTGTGGCCAACGTCCTGACTTTC.